Below, one T cell receptor beta chain is given with its context. No antigen is known for it. Base qualities are missing; no much larger clone stands one base away. The data belong to a study of T cell changes during pregnancy in multiple sclerosis (dated by TCRdb to between 2018 and 2021). Regarding the research as a whole: The study examined how the T cell repertoire changed over the course of pregnancy in women with multiple sclerosis.

Libraries were built with the immunoSEQ multiplex PCR assay. This immuneACCESS table, as held by TCRdb, lists in-frame sequences with V and J called but not all clones. Of the missing ones, under half trace to an unresolved V gene in checked studies; the others have no known cause. This sample gives some 100,000 clones in total; approximately 94% of them show up just once. The biggest ten clones account for approximately 0.88% of the sample. Taken from the germline V gene, the CDR1 and CDR2 loops are MGHDK and SYGVNS. Inclusive of the bounding cysteine and phenylalanine, the CDR3 is 11 residues long. Only CDR3 DNA is held: 33 bases, read in frame from base 1. V gives up 5 bases and J gives up 11 bases, and the segment between their germline ends measures 12 bases.

Rearrangement joined TRBV25-1 to TRBJ1-1; the D region possibly corresponds to TRBD1 (5 bases align). The TCR sequence derives from a female donor with multiple sclerosis, enrolled in a pregnancy study. Material: peripheral blood, obtained before pregnancy. The DNA sequence follows: TGTGCCAGCAGTCAAAAGGGGTGGGCTTTCTTT. Its translation reads: CASSQKGWAFF.